This TCR beta chain is drawn from a study of CD8 T cells in ankylosing spondylitis. The CDR3 length is 15 residues. Per germline, CDR1 SGHRS and CDR2 YFSETQ. Deletions cut 5 bases from V and 0 bases from J, with 12 bases between. TCRdb independently ran MiXCR on the 5' RACE reads; one entry per CDR3 protein. The sample lists around 480,000 distinct CDR3 sequences, roughly 17% seen once, with over 0.9% in the top ten. Whole-study results and caveats: There were earlier reports of some motif variants in reactive arthritis synovial fluid and blood. In ankylosing spondylitis blood, a motif of roughly eight highly homologous TCR beta variants appeared characteristic. Disease-associated clones were CD8+ and fairly uncommon in peripheral blood.

This clonotype turned up a few times. Its antigen is currently unknown. The sample was blood, either unsorted or a sorted T cell fraction (not recorded which). The chain is built from TRBV5-1 and TRBJ1-3; a weak D match, TRBD1 (6 bases). The receptor was isolated from a male donor with ankylosing spondylitis. The CDR3 DNA reads TGCGCCAGCAGGAACGGACAGAGCTCTGGAAACACCATATATTTT. Translating gives CASRNGQSSGNTIYF. The variable domain in full, completed from reference TRBV5-1 and TRBJ1-3, reads KAGVTQTPRYLIKTRGQQVTLSCSPISGHRSVSWYQQTPGQGLQFLFEYFSETQRNKGNFPGRFSGRQFSNSRSEMNVSTLELGDSALYLCASRNGQSSGNTIYFGEGSWLTVV.